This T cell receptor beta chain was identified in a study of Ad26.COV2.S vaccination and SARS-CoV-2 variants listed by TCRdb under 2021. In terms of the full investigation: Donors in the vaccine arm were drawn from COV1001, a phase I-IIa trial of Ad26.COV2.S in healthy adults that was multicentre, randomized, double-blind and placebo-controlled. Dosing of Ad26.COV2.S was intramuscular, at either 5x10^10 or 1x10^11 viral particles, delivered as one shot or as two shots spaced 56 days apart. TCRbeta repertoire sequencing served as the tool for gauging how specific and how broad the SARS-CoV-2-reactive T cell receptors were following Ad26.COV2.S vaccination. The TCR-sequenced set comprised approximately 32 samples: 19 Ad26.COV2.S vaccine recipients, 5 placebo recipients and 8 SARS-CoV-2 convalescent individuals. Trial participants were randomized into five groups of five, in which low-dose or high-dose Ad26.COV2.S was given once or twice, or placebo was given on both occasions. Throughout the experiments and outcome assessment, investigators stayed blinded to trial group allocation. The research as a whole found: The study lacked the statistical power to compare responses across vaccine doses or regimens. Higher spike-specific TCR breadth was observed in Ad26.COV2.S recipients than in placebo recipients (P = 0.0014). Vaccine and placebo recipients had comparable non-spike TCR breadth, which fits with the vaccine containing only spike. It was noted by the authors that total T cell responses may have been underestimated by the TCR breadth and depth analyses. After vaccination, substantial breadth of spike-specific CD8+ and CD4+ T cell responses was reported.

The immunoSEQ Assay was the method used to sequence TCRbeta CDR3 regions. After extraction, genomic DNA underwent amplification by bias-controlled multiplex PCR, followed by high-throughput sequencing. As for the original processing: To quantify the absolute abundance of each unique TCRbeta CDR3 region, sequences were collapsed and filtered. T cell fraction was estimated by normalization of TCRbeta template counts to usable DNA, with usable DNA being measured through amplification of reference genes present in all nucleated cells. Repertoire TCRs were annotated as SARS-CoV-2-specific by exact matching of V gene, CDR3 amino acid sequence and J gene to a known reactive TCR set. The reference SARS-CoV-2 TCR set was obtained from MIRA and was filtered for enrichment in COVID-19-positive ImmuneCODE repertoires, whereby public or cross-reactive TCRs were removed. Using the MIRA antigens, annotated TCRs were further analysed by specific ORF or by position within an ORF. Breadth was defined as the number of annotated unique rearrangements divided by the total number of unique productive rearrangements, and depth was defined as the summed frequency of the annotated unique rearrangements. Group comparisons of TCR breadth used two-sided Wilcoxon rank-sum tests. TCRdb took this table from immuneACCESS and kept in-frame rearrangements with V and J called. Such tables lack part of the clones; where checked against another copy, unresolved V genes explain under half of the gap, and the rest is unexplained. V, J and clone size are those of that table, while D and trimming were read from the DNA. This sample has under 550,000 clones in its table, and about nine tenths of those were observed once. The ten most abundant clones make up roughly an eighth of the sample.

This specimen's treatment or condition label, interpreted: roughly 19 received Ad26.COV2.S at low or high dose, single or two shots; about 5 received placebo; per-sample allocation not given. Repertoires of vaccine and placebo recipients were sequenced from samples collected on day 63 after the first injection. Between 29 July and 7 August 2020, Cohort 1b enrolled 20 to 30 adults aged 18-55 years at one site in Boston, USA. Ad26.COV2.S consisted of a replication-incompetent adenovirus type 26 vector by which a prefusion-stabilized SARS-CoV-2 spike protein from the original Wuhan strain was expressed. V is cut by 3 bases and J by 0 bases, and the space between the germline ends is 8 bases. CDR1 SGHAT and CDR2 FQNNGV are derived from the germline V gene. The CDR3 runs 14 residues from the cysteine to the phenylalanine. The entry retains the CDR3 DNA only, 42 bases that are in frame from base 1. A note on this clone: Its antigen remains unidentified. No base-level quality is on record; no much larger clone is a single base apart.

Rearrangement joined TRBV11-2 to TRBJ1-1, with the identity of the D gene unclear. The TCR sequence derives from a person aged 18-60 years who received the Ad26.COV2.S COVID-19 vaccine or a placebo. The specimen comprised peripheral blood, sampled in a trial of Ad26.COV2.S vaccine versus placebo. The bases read TGTGCCAGCAGCTTTCAGGACTTGAACACTGAAGCTTTCTTT. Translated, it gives CASSFQDLNTEAFF.